The present TCR beta chain was sequenced within a study of cytomegalovirus exposure and HLA in healthy donors. For the study at large: In a previous analysis, 110 million or so unique TCR beta sequences were found from 150 million to 200 million T cells.

Between the trimmed V and J ends, which lost 1 base and 2 bases, there was a span of 8 bases. Germline V gene data show CDR1 as SGHTA and CDR2 as FQGTGA. This CDR3 comprises 15 residues. PCR employed 60 Vbeta and 13 Jbeta primers. The method was immunoSEQ multiplex PCR; TCRdb's version includes in-frame clones alone and lacks a portion of them. The sample holds around 130,000 clones; around 80% are singletons and the top ten take about 4%. As concerns this clone: Its antigen remains unidentified. Other DNA sequences of this sample code for an identical CDR3.

Study-wide points: TCR beta sequences reportedly predicted the HLA-A and HLA-B alleles of most subjects accurately.

The genes are TRBV7-3 and TRBJ2-2, with D possibly being TRBD1 (5 bases). The source of this sequence is a woman aged 40 to 50 in good health and CMV-seronegative. The source material was PBMCs. In nucleotides, the CDR3 is TGTGCCAGCAGCTTAAGGCAGGGTAACACCGGGGAGCTGTTTTTT. Its translation: CASSLRQGNTGELFF.